These T cell receptor beta chains were read from a single sample in a study of blood T cell repertoires in COVID-19. Measured with immunoSEQ multiplex PCR; TCRdb has only the in-frame clones, and not every one. The sample consists of about 430,000 clones, roughly 88% of them appearing once. Material: PBMCs or T cells enriched from blood (not recorded which). The origin of the receptors is a woman between 18 and 30 years old who had been exposed to COVID-19. Each CDR3 is given with its conserved first and last residue. The order of the fields is V gene, D gene, clone size, J gene, CDR3 protein, CDR3 DNA. A D gene is named only where the DNA matches it firmly. Some rows mark clone size as missing; the rest say once, few, many or name a class of expanded clone.

TRBV15	.	.	TRBJ2-3	CATSRQGQGTDTQYF	TGTGCCACCAGCAGACAGGGTCAAGGAACAGATACGCAGTATTTT
TRBV7-6	TRBD1	.	TRBJ2-5	CASGLRGPLQETQYF	TGTGCCAGCGGGCTCAGGGGGCCCCTCCAAGAGACCCAGTACTTC
TRBV11-2	TRBD1	.	TRBJ1-2	CASSSATGGFGYTF	TGTGCCAGCAGCTCAGCGACAGGGGGCTTTGGCTACACCTTC
TRBV28	.	.	TRBJ1-3	CASSTWTVTNTIYF	TGTGCCAGCAGTACCTGGACAGTGACTAACACCATATATTTT
TRBV7-5	.	.	TRBJ2-1	CARSIKSTRIGPEQFF	TGTGCCAGAAGCATAAAATCCACTAGGATAGGCCCCGAGCAGTTCTTC
TRBV7-9	TRBD1	.	TRBJ1-2	CASSPPTGSSGYTF	TGTGCCAGCAGCCCACCGACAGGGTCCAGTGGCTACACCTTC
TRBV28	TRBD1	.	TRBJ2-7	CASSQQGSSYEQYF	TGTGCCAGCAGCCAACAGGGGAGCTCCTACGAGCAGTACTTC
TRBV2	TRBD1	.	TRBJ2-7	CASSPRGLEQYF	TGTGCCAGCAGCCCTAGGGGGCTCGAGCAGTACTTC
TRBV27	TRBD1	few	TRBJ1-6	CASSPDRGSYNSPLHF	TGTGCCAGCAGTCCGGACAGGGGATCCTATAATTCACCCCTCCACTTT
TRBV12-3/TRBV12-4	.	.	TRBJ2-1	CASSFESEAFF	TGTGCCAGCAGTTTCGAGTCGGAGGCGTTCTTC
TRBV6-5	TRBD1	.	TRBJ2-2	CASRDDRVRELFF	TGTGCCAGCAGAGACGACAGGGTACGGGAGCTGTTTTTT
TRBV7-2	TRBD1	few	TRBJ1-5	CASSENRGTQPQHF	TGTGCCAGCAGCGAAAACAGGGGAACACAGCCCCAGCATTTT
TRBV5-6	.	.	TRBJ2-1	CASSHGLGSYNEQFF	TGTGCCAGCAGCCACGGGTTGGGCTCCTACAATGAGCAGTTCTTC